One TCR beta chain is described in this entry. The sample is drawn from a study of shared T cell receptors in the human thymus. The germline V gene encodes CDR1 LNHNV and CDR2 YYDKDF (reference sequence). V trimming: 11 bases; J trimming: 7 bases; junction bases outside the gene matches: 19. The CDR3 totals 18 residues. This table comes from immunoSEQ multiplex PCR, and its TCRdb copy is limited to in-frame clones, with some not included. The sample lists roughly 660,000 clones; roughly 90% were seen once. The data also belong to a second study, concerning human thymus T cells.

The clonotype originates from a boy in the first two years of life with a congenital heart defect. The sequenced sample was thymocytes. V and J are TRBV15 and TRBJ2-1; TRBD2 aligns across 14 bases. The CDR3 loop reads CASRGTSGSRDAGNEQFF. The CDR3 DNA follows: TGTGCCTCCCGGGGGACTAGCGGGAGTCGGGACGCGGGTAATGAGCAGTTCTTC.